The present T cell receptor beta chain was sequenced within a study of T cell repertoires in cytomegalovirus infection. Study in general: Peptides in the study included HLA-C-restricted and HLA-B-restricted CMV epitopes. Based on public TCR beta signatures, there were indications of CMV infection and of a matching HLA type. Study-wide points: CMV-specific TCR beta clonotypes restricted by HLA-C were the ones dominating the ex vivo response.

This clonotype was observed many times. Its antigen remains unknown. The length of the CDR3 is 15 residues. V lost 2 bases, J lost 3 bases, and 4 bases stayed unmatched. Germline CDR1 and CDR2: SNHLY and FYNNEI. TCRdb passed the reads through MiXCR, listing each CDR3 protein once. The table records approximately 120,000 distinct CDR3 sequences, about 28% of them present only once. The sequence was collected from a human donor in good health (CMV status not recorded). Some clones in this sample may be carry-over from other donors' samples. Material: CD8+ T cells from cultured PBMCs, obtained from culture after CMV antigen stimulation. The rearrangement links TRBV2 to TRBJ1-5, with 7 bases fitting TRBD1. The CDR3 protein is CASSEIGTDNQPQHF. DNA for the CDR3: TGTGCCAGCAGTGAAATTGGGACAGACAATCAGCCCCAGCATTTT.